The clone carrying this T cell receptor (beta chain) has a count of ten or more. Its antigen is unidentified. These data originate in a study of CD8 T cells in ankylosing spondylitis. Findings and limits, study-wide: Disease-linked clones proved CD8+ and comparatively uncommon in peripheral blood.

J gave up 2 bases and V 0 bases, and 5 bases lay outside the gene matches. This CDR3 has 16 amino acids. Germline V gene sequence: CDR1 DFQATT, CDR2 SNEGSKA (reference sequence). In making TCR beta libraries, quantitative 5'-RACE with molecular barcodes was used. TCRdb processed the 5' RACE reads anew with MiXCR; each CDR3 protein has one entry. Of 200,000 to 300,000 distinct CDR3 sequences in the sample, about 11% were seen once. The receptor was isolated from a male donor with ankylosing spondylitis or in good health (not recorded which). The specimen was blood, either unsorted or a sorted T cell fraction (not recorded which). The rearrangement links TRBV20-1 to TRBJ1-5; 9 bases match TRBD1. CDR3 protein: CSARDETGGGNQPQHF. CDR3 coding DNA: TGCAGTGCTAGAGACGAAACAGGGGGCGGCAATCAGCCCCAGCATTTT.